The 20 T cell receptor beta chains in this list originate from one sample, sequenced in a study of T cells in Graves' hyperthyroidism and ophthalmopathy. There were TCR beta CDR3 regions amplified from RNA transcripts. Carried out on the TCR CDR3, a first-round RT-PCR used the HTBI primer set. In TCRdb, the multiplex PCR reads were re-called with MiXCR into one record per CDR3 protein. The sample records about 560,000 distinct CDR3 sequences, around 42% being singletons. Sequencing input: peripheral blood or thyroid tissue (not recorded which). The receptors originated from a woman between 18 and 29 years old with Graves' hyperthyroidism.

The V call is TRBV3-1, the J call TRBJ1-6; 9 bases line up with TRBD1. Germline CDR1 and CDR2: LGHDT and YNNKEL (reference sequence). The CDR3 spans 15 residues. J lost 9 bases, V lost 4 bases, and 7 bases had no gene match. The CDR3 loop reads CASSPGQGSSSPLHF. CDR3 bases: TGTGCCAGCAGCCCCGGACAGGGGTCGAGTTCACCCCTCCACTTT. Variable domain in full (rest from reference TRBV3-1 and TRBJ1-6): DTAVSQTPKYLVTQMGNDKSIKCEQNLGHDTMYWYKQDSKKFLKIMFSYNNKELIINETVPNRFSPKSPDKAHLNLHINSLELGDSAVYFCASSPGQGSSSPLHFGNGTRLTVT.

This clonotype was observed a few times. This chain joins TRBV5-1 and TRBJ2-7; D unresolved. The germline V gene has CDR1 SGHRS and CDR2 YFSETQ. V gave up 7 bases and J gave up 2 bases, with 7 bases separating them. This CDR3 has 11 residues. CDR3 protein: CASLSAYEQYF. In DNA, the CDR3 is TGCGCCAGCCTCAGCGCCTACGAGCAGTACTTC.

The J gene is TRBJ1-4, the V gene TRBV11-3; D may be TRBD1 (6 bases). CDR3 length equals 13 residues. Trimming pared 7 bases from V and 8 bases from J, leaving 14 bases between. Per germline, CDR1 SGHNT and CDR2 YENEEA. CDR3 region: CASTRGADEKLFF. The CDR3 bases are TGTGCCAGCACAAGGGGGGCGGACGAAAAACTGTTTTTT.

The chain has TRBV20-1 and TRBJ2-7, with D maybe TRBD1 (5 bases). Judging by the DNA end, TRBJ2-1 fits better; the J call may be wrong. The germline gives CDR1 DFQATT, CDR2 SNEGSKA (reference sequence). The CDR3 spans 16 residues. The CDR3 reads CSARDPRANNANEQFF. The CDR3 region has the DNA TGCAGTGCTAGAGATCCCAGGGCGAATAACGCCAATGAGCAGTTCTTC.

The chain links TRBV12-5 to TRBJ2-2; D uncertain. Between the trimmed V and J ends, which lost 3 bases and 3 bases, there was a span of 2 bases. This CDR3 has 12 amino acids. CDR1 is LGHNT and CDR2 is FRNRAP in the germline V gene. DNA for the CDR3: TGTGCTAGTGGTTTTGACACCGGGGAGCTGTTTTTT. It translates to CASGFDTGELFF.

The gene calls are TRBV5-1 and TRBJ2-7, with 8 bases lining up with TRBD1. Germline V gene lookup returns CDR1 SGHRS and CDR2 YFSETQ. This CDR3 comprises 14 residues. J lost 5 bases, V lost 3 bases, and 7 bases had no gene match. CDR3 DNA: TGCGCCAGCAGCTCGACCGGGACAGGTGACGAGCAGTACTTC. Translated, it gives CASSSTGTGDEQYF.

This clonotype was observed a handful of times. V and J are TRBV14 and TRBJ1-4; D possibly corresponds to TRBD1 (6 bases). Germline CDR1 SGHDN, CDR2 FVKESK. The CDR3 runs to 17 residues. V lost 1 base and J 0 bases, leaving 12 bases between the germline ends. The CDR3: CASSQGWTAATNEKLFF. CDR3 coding DNA: TGTGCCAGCAGCCAAGGTTGGACAGCAGCAACTAATGAAAAACTGTTTTTT.

The chain carries TRBV24-1 and TRBJ2-5, with D possibly matching TRBD1 (7 bases). The CDR3 loop spans 18 amino acids. Germline assignment: CDR1 KGHDR and CDR2 SFDVKD. Trimming took off 3 bases at V and 5 bases at J, with 24 bases between the two ends. The chain's CDR3 is CATSDGGGVWGTLETQYF. The CDR3 DNA sequence: TGTGCCACCAGTGATGGAGGGGGCGTTTGGGGTACGCTGGAGACCCAGTACTTC.

Of note for this clonotype: Mismatch with germline at one junction end may stem from a read error. V usage is TRBV9 and J usage is TRBJ1-5; D is possibly TRBD1 (5 bases). The CDR3 is 15 residues long. Germline CDR1 reads SGDLS; CDR2 reads YYNGEE. CDR3 in DNA: TGTGCCAGCAGCGTAGGGGGGTCCAGCAGTCAGCCCCAGCATTTT. Translated, it gives CASSVGGSSSQPQHF. The whole variable domain, remainder taken from reference TRBV9 and TRBJ1-5, is DSGVTQTPKHLITATGQRVTLRCSPRSGDLSVYWYQQSLDQGLQFLIQYYNGEERAKGNILERFSAQQFPDLHSELNLSSLELGDSALYFCASSVGGSSSQPQHFGDGTRLSIL.

The chain couples TRBV12-5 to TRBJ2-2; 13 bases agree with TRBD2. The CDR3 length is 16 residues. Trimming took 7 bases from V and 7 from J; bases not matched to a gene: 9. Germline V CDR1 and CDR2: LGHNT, FRNRAP. The CDR3 is CASDQGLAGLGGELFF. CDR3 in DNA: TGTGCTAGTGACCAGGGACTAGCGGGACTGGGCGGGGAGCTGTTTTTT.

The gene calls are TRBV2 and TRBJ1-5, with D unresolved. The CDR3 is 14 residues long. Between the trimmed V and J ends, which lost 3 bases and 6 bases, there was a span of 12 bases. Germline V CDR1 and CDR2: SNHLY, FYNNEI. The chain's CDR3 is CASSDREGSQPQHF. The CDR3 DNA sequence: TGTGCCAGCAGTGATCGAGAGGGCAGTCAGCCCCAGCATTTT.

This clonotype occurred a few times. The chain couples TRBV2 to TRBJ1-4; D may be TRBD1 (5 bases). V shed 3 bases and J shed 4 bases, with 9 bases lying between them. Germline V gives CDR1 SNHLY, CDR2 FYNNEI. This CDR3 spans 14 amino acids. CDR3 nucleotides: TGTGCCAGCAGTGAGGGGGGGGTTAATGAAAAACTGTTTTTT. It is translated as CASSEGGVNEKLFF.

About this clonotype itself: A much larger clone lies one base from this, so it may be a read error. CDR3 bases: TGTGCCACCCGGGCGGGACAGCAAGGGACCCAGTACTTC. This codes for CATRAGQQGTQYF. The chain has TRBV7-9 and TRBJ2-5; D may be TRBD1 (7 bases). Germline CDR1 is SEHNR and CDR2 is FQNEAQ (reference sequence). CDR3 length: 13 residues.

The rearrangement joins TRBV5-1 to TRBJ1-2, with TRBD1 matching over 9 bases. Germline loops: CDR1 SGHRS, CDR2 YFSETQ. The CDR3 sequence is 14 residues long. Trimming cost V 5 bases and J 5 bases; bases outside gene matches: 7. In DNA, the CDR3 is TGCGCCAGCAGAAAGGACAGGGGTCAATATGGCTACACCTTC. This encodes CASRKDRGQYGYTF.

CDR3 nucleotides: TGTGCCAGTAGCTGGACTAGCGGGAGGGCCAGGGAGACCCAGTACTTC. Translating it yields CASSWTSGRARETQYF. The V gene is TRBV19, the J gene TRBJ2-5; TRBD2 aligns across 15 bases. Per the germline V gene, CDR1 is LNHDA and CDR2 is SQIVND (reference sequence). CDR3 length equals 16 residues. With 6 bases clipped from V and 5 bases from J, the junction kept 7 bases outside the gene matches.

This clonotype was observed a handful of times. V usage is TRBV7-2 and J usage is TRBJ1-1; TRBD1 matches at 8 bases. The J segment lost 4 bases and the V segment lost 5 bases, leaving 9 bases of the junction unmatched. Germline V gene data show CDR1 as SGHTA and CDR2 as FQGNSA. This CDR3 is 15 amino acids long. The CDR3, as DNA: TGTGCCAGCAGCCAGGCCAGGGGGCCAGGCACTGAAGCTTTCTTT. Amino acids: CASSQARGPGTEAFF.

The V call is TRBV7-2, the J call TRBJ1-2, with D maybe TRBD1 (6 bases). Trimming shortened V by 2 bases and J by 12 bases, and 19 bases separated the two germline ends. Germline V CDR1 and CDR2: SGHTA, FQGNSA. The CDR3 totals 14 residues. The CDR3 sequence: CASSLRTASSGNTF. The CDR3 nucleotides read TGTGCCAGCAGCTTAAGGACAGCCAGCTCTGGAAACACCTTC.

This chain uses TRBV25-1 with TRBJ1-4; the D gene is possibly TRBD1 (6 bases). Germline loops: CDR1 MGHDK, CDR2 SYGVNS. The length of the CDR3 is 16 residues. Trimming left V 6 bases short and J 1 base short, with 15 bases between. As DNA, the CDR3 is TGTGCCAGCAGCCAACCTACACAGGGAACTAATGAAAAACTGTTTTTT. Encoded protein: CASSQPTQGTNEKLFF.

A few counts support this clonotype. J is TRBJ1-1 and V is TRBV7-9; 9 positions match TRBD1. CDR3 length: 15 residues. Germline V lookup: CDR1 SEHNR, CDR2 FQNEAQ (reference sequence). V lost 5 bases to trimming and J lost 3 bases; unmatched junction nucleotides: 7. The CDR3 DNA follows: TGTGCCAGCAGCCCCGGGACAGGGAGGGACACTGAAGCTTTCTTT. This gives the protein CASSPGTGRDTEAFF.

This sequence joins TRBV2 and TRBJ2-5; a possible D gene is TRBD2 (5 bases). Germline V gene lookup returns CDR1 SNHLY and CDR2 FYNNEI. V lost 7 bases and J 9 bases, leaving 21 bases between the germline ends. The CDR3 loop spans 14 amino acids. CDR3 DNA: TGTGCCAGCAATCGGGAACATAGCAATCAGCCCCAGTACTTC. Its protein product is CASNREHSNQPQYF. The full variable domain, its missing parts supplied by reference TRBV2 and TRBJ2-5, is EPEVTQTPSHQVTQMGQEVILRCVPISNHLYFYWYRQILGQKVEFLVSFYNNEISEKSEIFDDQFSVERPDGSNFTLKIRSTKLEDSAMYFCASNREHSNQPQYFGPGTRLLVL.